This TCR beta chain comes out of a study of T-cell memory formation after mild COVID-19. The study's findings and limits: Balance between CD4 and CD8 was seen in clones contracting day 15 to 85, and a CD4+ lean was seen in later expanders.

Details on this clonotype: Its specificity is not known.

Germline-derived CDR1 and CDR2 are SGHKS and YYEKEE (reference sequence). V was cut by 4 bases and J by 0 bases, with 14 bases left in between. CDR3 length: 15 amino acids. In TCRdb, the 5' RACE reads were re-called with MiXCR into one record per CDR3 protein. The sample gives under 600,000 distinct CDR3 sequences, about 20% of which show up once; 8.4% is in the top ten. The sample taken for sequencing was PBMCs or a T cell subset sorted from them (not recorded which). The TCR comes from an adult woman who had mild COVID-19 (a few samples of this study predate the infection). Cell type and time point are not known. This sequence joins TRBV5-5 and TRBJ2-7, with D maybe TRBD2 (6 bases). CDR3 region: CASSRIVTSSYEQYF. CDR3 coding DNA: TGTGCCAGCAGCCGCATTGTGACTAGCTCCTACGAGCAGTACTTC.